This T cell receptor (beta chain) was identified in a study of T cell repertoires in cytomegalovirus infection. Whole-study findings and limits: HLA-C-restricted CMV clonotypes gave the most frequent clonotype in two of eight donors.

Using its own MiXCR run on the reads, TCRdb lists one record per CDR3 protein. The table shows some 940,000 distinct CDR3 sequences, with around 30% occurring only once. As to this clonotype: Its antigen is currently unknown.

J gave up 5 bases and V 2 bases, and 7 bases lay outside the gene matches. CDR1 is MNHNS, CDR2 SASEGT, per germline. The CDR3 sequence is 15 residues long. This receptor was identified in a human donor in good health (CMV status not recorded). Some clones in this sample may be carry-over from other donors' samples. J is TRBJ2-3 and V is TRBV6-1; 7 positions match TRBD2. Sequencing used cultured CD8+ T cells from PBMCs, obtained from culture after CMV antigen stimulation. The CDR3 spells CASSELSGVRDTQYF. The DNA for the CDR3 is TGTGCCAGCAGTGAATTAAGCGGGGTTAGAGATACGCAGTATTTT.